A selection of T cell receptor beta chains follows, all from one sample in a study of PD-1 blockade in classical Hodgkin lymphoma. Only in-frame clones appear in the TCRdb table, and some are missing; sequencing was by immunoSEQ multiplex PCR. The sample consists of tens of thousands of clones, about 80% of them appearing once. Material: peripheral blood mononuclear cells (PBMCs), obtained before the fourth cycle of nivolumab. The receptor source for this set is a human donor with classical Hodgkin lymphoma. Both conserved end residues are part of each CDR3. A D gene is named only where the DNA matches it firmly. Some rows have no size entry. The others give once, few or many, or a class for an expanded clone.

cdr3_length clone_size j_call v_call d_call cdr3_aa cdr3_nt
20 NA TRBJ2-1 TRBV2 TRBD2 CASSERLAGPPPTSYNEQFF TGTGCCAGCAGTGAACGGCTAGCGGGTCCCCCCCCCACCTCCTACAATGAGCAGTTCTTC
17 few TRBJ1-2 TRBV11-2 NA CASSPLDFGGLVYGYTF TGTGCCAGCAGCCCGTTAGATTTCGGGGGGCTCGTCTATGGCTACACCTTC
18 once TRBJ2-3 TRBV6-4 NA CASRAKHTTGPSADTQYF TGTGCCAGCCGGGCTAAACATACCACAGGCCCATCCGCAGATACGCAGTATTTT
11 NA TRBJ1-2 TRBV30 NA CAWSVAEGYTF TGTGCCTGGAGTGTAGCGGAGGGCTACACCTTC
12 NA TRBJ1-1 TRBV5-1 NA CASSYGGGEAFF TGCGCCAGCAGCTACGGGGGTGGTGAAGCTTTCTTT
12 NA TRBJ2-7 TRBV15 NA CATSSSRGEQYF TGTGCCACCAGCAGCTCCAGAGGTGAGCAGTACTTC
14 NA TRBJ1-3 TRBV2 TRBD1 CASSLTGAGNTIYF TGTGCCAGCAGCTTAACAGGGGCTGGAAACACCATATATTTT
17 NA TRBJ1-1 TRBV6-1 TRBD1 CASSAMRTGLLNTEAFF TGTGCCAGCAGTGCTATGCGGACAGGACTACTAAACACTGAAGCTTTCTTT
13 NA TRBJ1-3 TRBV19 NA CASSTRARNTIYF TGTGCCAGTAGTACAAGGGCACGAAACACCATATATTTT
14 NA TRBJ2-7 TRBV19 TRBD2 CASSLAGGSYERYF TGTGCCAGTAGTCTAGCGGGAGGATCCTACGAGCGGTACTTC
14 once TRBJ1-6 TRBV30 NA CAWSVGPGNSPLHF TGTGCCTGGAGTGTAGGGCCAGGGAATTCACCCCTCCACTTT
15 few TRBJ2-5 TRBV28 NA CASSWSMNGAETQYF TGTGCCAGCAGTTGGAGTATGAATGGAGCAGAGACCCAGTACTTC
17 NA TRBJ1-2 TRBV9 TRBD1 CASSTTPGTGDRYGYTF TGTGCCAGCAGCACAACCCCCGGGACAGGGGATCGCTATGGCTACACCTTC
14 NA TRBJ1-4 TRBV5-1 TRBD1 CASSTRDSSEKLFF TGCGCCAGCAGCACCCGGGACAGTAGTGAAAAACTGTTTTTT
13 many TRBJ1-1 TRBV5-1 TRBD1 CASSSGTGAEAFF TGCGCCAGCAGCTCCGGGACAGGTGCTGAAGCTTTCTTT
14 NA TRBJ1-2 TRBV7-2 TRBD1 CASSLADRDSGYTF TGTGCCAGCAGCTTAGCCGACAGGGATAGTGGCTACACCTTC
16 NA TRBJ1-3 TRBV6-4 TRBD1 CASRDPGQQPGNTIYF TGTGCCAGCAGGGACCCGGGACAGCAACCTGGAAACACCATATATTTT
15 few TRBJ1-1 TRBV29-1 NA CSVEGAERFGGEAFF TGCAGCGTTGAGGGGGCTGAGAGGTTTGGAGGAGAAGCTTTCTTT
14 NA TRBJ2-7 TRBV7-2 NA CASSLFASGDEQYF TGTGCCAGCAGCTTATTTGCCTCAGGGGACGAGCAGTACTTC
16 NA TRBJ2-3 TRBV7-9 TRBD2 CASSFRGGERADTQYF TGTGCCAGCAGCTTTCGGGGGGGAGAGCGGGCAGATACGCAGTATTTT
15 NA TRBJ2-5 TRBV5-4 NA CASSRDGSGEETQYF TGTGCCAGCAGCCGGGATGGGTCAGGGGAAGAGACCCAGTACTTC
15 NA TRBJ2-2 TRBV5-1 NA CASSLEGAFSGELFF TGCGCCAGCAGCTTGGAAGGGGCTTTTTCAGGGGAGCTGTTTTTT
16 NA TRBJ1-3 TRBV5-1 NA CASSLVGSRSGNTIYF TGCGCCAGCAGCTTGGTCGGGTCTCGCTCTGGAAACACCATATATTTT
17 NA TRBJ2-3 TRBV7-2 TRBD2 CASSLELTSGGSDTQYF TGTGCCAGCAGCTTAGAACTTACTAGCGGGGGATCAGATACGCAGTATTTT
13 NA TRBJ1-1 TRBV18 NA CASSPRDGAEAFF TGTGCCAGCTCACCACGAGATGGGGCAGAAGCTTTCTTT
11 NA TRBJ2-7 TRBV20-1 NA CSAKSNSEQYF TGCAGTGCTAAATCCAACAGCGAGCAGTACTTC
14 NA TRBJ2-7 TRBV7-9 NA CASGFGGSSYEQYF TGTGCCAGCGGGTTCGGAGGGAGCTCCTACGAGCAGTACTTC
17 NA TRBJ2-7 TRBV10-2 TRBD2 CASSEIRGGRGAYEQYF TGCGCCAGCAGTGAAATCCGGGGGGGGCGGGGGGCCTACGAGCAGTACTTC
16 NA TRBJ2-5 TRBV25-1 NA CASSEYVTAGEETQYF TGTGCCAGCAGTGAATATGTGACGGCAGGGGAAGAGACCCAGTACTTC
15 NA TRBJ2-7 TRBV7-6 NA CASSLGSGRSYEQYF TGTGCCAGCAGCTTGGGGTCAGGCCGCTCCTACGAGCAGTACTTC
15 NA TRBJ1-1 TRBV28 TRBD1 CASSKPGQGDTEAFF TGTGCCAGCAGCAAGCCGGGACAGGGGGACACTGAAGCTTTCTTT
15 NA TRBJ1-1 TRBV5-1 NA CASSLAGGVNTEAFF TGCGCCAGCAGCTTGGCGGGCGGGGTGAACACTGAAGCTTTCTTT
14 few TRBJ1-6 TRBV19 TRBD1 CASSMGTDNSPLHF TGTGCCAGTAGTATGGGGACAGATAATTCACCCCTCCACTTT
14 NA TRBJ2-5 TRBV5-4 TRBD2 CASSRGGGQETQYF TGTGCCAGCAGCCGGGGCGGGGGGCAAGAGACCCAGTACTTC
13 NA TRBJ2-7 TRBV2 NA CASSEGWAYEQYF TGTGCCAGCAGTGAGGGCTGGGCCTACGAGCAGTACTTC
15 NA TRBJ1-2 TRBV7-2 TRBD1 CASSPPDRRNYGYTF TGTGCCAGCAGCCCCCCGGACAGGCGAAACTATGGCTACACCTTC
15 NA TRBJ2-5 TRBV5-6 NA CASSLPGAGQETQYF TGTGCCAGCAGCTTGCCAGGGGCCGGTCAAGAGACCCAGTACTTC
14 medium-sized TRBJ2-7 TRBV4-1 TRBD1 CASSLRDSSYEQYF TGCGCCAGCAGCCTCCGGGACAGCTCCTACGAGCAGTACTTC
12 NA TRBJ1-5 TRBV19 NA CASSVIVGPQHF TGTGCCAGTAGTGTAATAGTGGGTCCCCAGCATTTT
15 NA TRBJ2-2 TRBV7-3 NA CASSLGTFNTGELFF TGTGCCAGCAGCCTGGGGACTTTTAACACCGGGGAGCTGTTTTTT